These 11 T cell receptor beta chains share one sample of origin, sequenced in a study of cytomegalovirus exposure and HLA in healthy donors. PCR was performed using 60 Vbeta and 13 Jbeta primers. Sequencing used immunoSEQ multiplex PCR; TCRdb keeps in-frame clones, though not all of them. The sample gives under 150,000 clones, 65% to 85% of which show up once; more than 0.95% is in the top ten. The sequencing input was PBMCs. These receptors were obtained from a man between 18 and 35 years old in good health and CMV-seronegative.

The chain links TRBV15 to TRBJ2-1; 7 bases match TRBD2. The V gene end was trimmed by 1 base and the J gene end by 7 bases; junction bases not matched to a gene: 4. The CDR3 consists of 14 residues. Germline CDR1 LNHNV, CDR2 YYDKDF (reference sequence). CDR3 bases: TGTGCCACCAGCAGAGGGGCGGGAGTAAATGAGCAGTTCTTC. Its translation is CATSRGAGVNEQFF.

The chain is built from TRBV7-9 and TRBJ1-2, with 9 bases lining up with TRBD1. Germline CDR1 reads SEHNR; CDR2 reads FQNEAQ (reference sequence). The CDR3 is made up of 14 amino acids. J lost 6 bases, V lost 4 bases, and 6 bases had no gene match. CDR3 loop: CASSSNTGGDGYTF. The DNA for the CDR3 is TGTGCCAGCAGCTCGAATACAGGGGGCGATGGCTACACCTTC.

The count of this clone is one. This chain uses TRBV6-6 with TRBJ2-3; D remains ambiguous. Trimming removed 2 bases at V and 6 bases at J, with 15 bases between. From germline, CDR1 is MNHNY and CDR2 SVGAGI (reference sequence). The CDR3 is made up of 15 amino acids. The CDR3 here is CASSYPDISGDTQYF. CDR3 nucleotide sequence: TGTGCCAGCAGTTACCCAGACATTTCTGGGGATACGCAGTATTTT.

J is TRBJ1-5 and V is TRBV11-2, with a weak D call TRBD1 (5 bases). The CDR3 runs 15 residues. The germline CDR1 and CDR2 sequences are SGHAT and FQNNGV. V gave up 0 bases and J gave up 3 bases, with 9 bases separating them. The DNA for the CDR3 is TGTGCCAGCAGCTTAGATCCGGGGGTCAATCAGCCCCAGCATTTT. Its translation is CASSLDPGVNQPQHF.

A few counts support this clone. The chain employs TRBV6-5 and TRBJ1-1, with D perhaps matching TRBD1 (5 bases). Trimming pared 2 bases from V and 0 bases from J, leaving 13 bases between. CDR1 is MNHEY and CDR2 is SVGAGI in the germline V gene. CDR3 length equals 16 residues. The CDR3 region is CASSYNSAGLNTEAFF. In DNA, the CDR3 is TGTGCCAGCAGTTACAACTCGGCGGGACTGAACACTGAAGCTTTCTTT.

V is TRBV6-1 and J is TRBJ1-5; TRBD1 agrees at 10 bases. CDR3 size: 15 residues. Germline CDR1 MNHNS, CDR2 SASEGT. The trim removed 6 bases at V and 3 bases at J, leaving 5 bases unmatched. Here the CDR3 DNA reads TGTGCCAGCAGGTCCGGGACAGGGGACAATCAGCCCCAGCATTTT. Translated: CASRSGTGDNQPQHF.

This clone has a handful of counts. The chain is built from TRBV5-1 and TRBJ1-1; 11 bases fit TRBD1. After removal of 2 bases from V and 6 bases from J, the junction contained 3 bases not matched to a gene. The CDR3 sequence is 14 residues long. The germline V gene encodes CDR1 SGHRS and CDR2 YFSETQ. The CDR3 DNA reads as TGCGCCAGCAGCTTAGGGACAGGGGGACCTGAAGCTTTCTTT. Its translation: CASSLGTGGPEAFF.

The chain has TRBV5-1 and TRBJ2-7, with TRBD1 as a possible D gene (6 bases). The V gene's germline CDR1 is SGHRS and CDR2 YFSETQ. Trimming removed 4 bases at V and 5 bases at J, with 16 bases between. The CDR3 is made up of 14 amino acids. CDR3 protein: CASSRPGAWDEQYF. The CDR3 DNA reads TGCGCCAGCAGCCGACCAGGGGCATGGGACGAGCAGTACTTC.

The chain employs TRBV7-3 and TRBJ2-3, with D possibly being TRBD1 (5 bases). Trimming stripped 2 bases from V and 4 bases from J, with 13 bases between. The germline V gene has CDR1 SGHTA and CDR2 FQGTGA. The CDR3 extends over 15 amino acids. The CDR3, as DNA: TGTGCCAGCAGCTTAGCTGGACAAGGGGCAGATACGCAGTATTTT. Its translation: CASSLAGQGADTQYF. The full variable domain, its missing parts supplied by reference TRBV7-3 and TRBJ2-3, is GAGVSQTPSNKVTEKGKYVELRCDPISGHTALYWYRQSLGQGPEFLIYFQGTGAADDSGLPNDRFFAVRPEGSVSTLKIQRTERGDSAVYLCASSLAGQGADTQYFGPGTRLTVL.

CDR3 protein: CASSVDSGQPQHF. In DNA form, the CDR3 reads TGTGCCAGCAGCGTAGACAGCGGTCAGCCCCAGCATTTT. J is TRBJ1-5 and V is TRBV9; D unresolved. The CDR3 runs 13 residues. CDR1 SGDLS and CDR2 YYNGEE come from the germline V gene. V lost 0 bases, J lost 6 bases, and 7 bases lay in between.

This clone was seen once. The chain uses TRBV2 and TRBJ2-7; 7 bases are a match to TRBD1. J gave up 4 bases and V 1 base, and 4 bases lay outside the gene matches. The CDR3 consists of 14 residues. Germline V gene lookup returns CDR1 SNHLY and CDR2 FYNNEI. CDR3 sequence: CASSEGRGKYEQYF. The DNA of the CDR3 is TGTGCCAGCAGTGAAGGCAGGGGGAAGTACGAGCAGTACTTC.